This T cell receptor beta chain emerged from a study of radiotherapy plus CTLA-4 blockade in lung cancer. TCRdb keeps only in-frame clones here, not all; method: immunoSEQ multiplex PCR. The repertoire holds around 56,000 clones, with less than 85% as singletons. Trimming took 6 bases from V and 2 from J; bases not matched to a gene: 8. Germline CDR1 MNHNY, CDR2 SVGAGI (reference sequence). The CDR3 runs to 16 residues. The genes are TRBV6-6 and TRBJ2-2; 8 bases are a match to TRBD1. This sequence was found in a human donor with non-small cell lung cancer who had a complete response to radiotherapy plus ipilimumab. Sequences were derived from peripheral blood, sampled from a patient treated with radiotherapy plus ipilimumab. The CDR3 loop reads CASSLSDRVNTGELFF. CDR3 sequence (DNA): TGTGCCAGCAGCCTCTCGGACAGGGTAAACACCGGGGAGCTGTTTTTT.